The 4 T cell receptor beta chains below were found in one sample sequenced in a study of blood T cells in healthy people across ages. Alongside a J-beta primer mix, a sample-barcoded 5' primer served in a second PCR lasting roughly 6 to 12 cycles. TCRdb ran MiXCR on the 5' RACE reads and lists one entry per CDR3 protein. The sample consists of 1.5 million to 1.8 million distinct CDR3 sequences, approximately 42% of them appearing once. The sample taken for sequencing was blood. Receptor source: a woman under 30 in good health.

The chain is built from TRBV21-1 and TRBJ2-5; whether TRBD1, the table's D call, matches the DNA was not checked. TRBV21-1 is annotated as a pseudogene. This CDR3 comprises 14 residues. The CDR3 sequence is CASTTGRDSETQYF. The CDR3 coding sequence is TGTGCCAGCACAACGGGAAGGGACAGCGAGACCCAGTACTTC.

CDR3 amino acids: CASSPEGVGLFF. The CDR3 DNA sequence: TGTGCCAGCAGTCCCGAAGGGGTGGGGCTGTTTTTT. V gene TRBV12-3 or TRBV12-4 combines with J gene TRBJ2-2; tentatively, D is TRBD1 (5 bases). V lost 5 bases and J 13 bases, leaving 14 bases between the germline ends. The CDR3 covers 12 residues.

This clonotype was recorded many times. CDR3 in DNA: TGTGCCAGCAGCCACCCGACTAGCGGGAGATACAATGAGCAGTTCTTC. Translation: CASSHPTSGRYNEQFF. The chain carries TRBV4-2 and TRBJ2-1; 12 nucleotides agree with TRBD2. The V and J ends lost 3 bases and 4 bases, in that order; junction bases with no gene match: 4. Per germline, CDR1 LGHNA and CDR2 YNFKEQ. This CDR3 contains 16 residues.

CDR3 nucleotide sequence: TGTGCCAGCAGTCCCGCGAGCGGGAGGGGCGATGAGCAGTTCTTC. It yields the protein CASSPASGRGDEQFF. The rearrangement joins TRBV27 to TRBJ2-1; 10 bases agree with TRBD2. The ends lost 5 bases at V and 8 bases at J; junction bases unmatched: 9. This CDR3 has 15 residues. Germline loops: CDR1 MNHEY, CDR2 SMNVEV (reference sequence).